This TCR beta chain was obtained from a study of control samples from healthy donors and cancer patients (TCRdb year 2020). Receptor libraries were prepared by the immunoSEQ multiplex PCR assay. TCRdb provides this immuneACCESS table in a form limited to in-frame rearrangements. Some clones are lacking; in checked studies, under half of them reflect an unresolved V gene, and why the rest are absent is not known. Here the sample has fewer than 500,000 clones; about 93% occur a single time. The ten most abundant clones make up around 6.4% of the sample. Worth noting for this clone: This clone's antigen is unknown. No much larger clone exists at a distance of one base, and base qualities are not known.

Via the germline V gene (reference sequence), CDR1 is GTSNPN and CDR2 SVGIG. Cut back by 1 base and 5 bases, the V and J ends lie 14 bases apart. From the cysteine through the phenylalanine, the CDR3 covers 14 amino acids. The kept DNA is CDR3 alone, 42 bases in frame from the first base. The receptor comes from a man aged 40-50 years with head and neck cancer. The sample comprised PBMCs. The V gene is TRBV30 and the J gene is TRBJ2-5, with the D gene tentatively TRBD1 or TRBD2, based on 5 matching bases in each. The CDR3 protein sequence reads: CAWSGDGPGETQYF. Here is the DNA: TGTGCCTGGAGTGGGGACGGCCCCGGGGAGACCCAGTACTTC.